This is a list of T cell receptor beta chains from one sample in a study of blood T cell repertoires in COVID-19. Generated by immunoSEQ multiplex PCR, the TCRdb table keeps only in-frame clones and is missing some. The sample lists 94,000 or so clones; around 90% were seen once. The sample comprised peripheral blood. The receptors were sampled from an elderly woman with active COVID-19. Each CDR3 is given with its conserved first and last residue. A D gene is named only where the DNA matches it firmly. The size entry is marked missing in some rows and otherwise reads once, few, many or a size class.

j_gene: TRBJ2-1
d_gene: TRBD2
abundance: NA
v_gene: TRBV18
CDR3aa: CASSPNKRELSYNEQFF
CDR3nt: TGTGCCAGCTCACCAAATAAGCGGGAGCTCTCCTACAATGAGCAGTTCTTC

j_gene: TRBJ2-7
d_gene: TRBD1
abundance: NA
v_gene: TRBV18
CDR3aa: CASSWGQGYEQYF
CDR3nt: TGTGCCAGCTCTTGGGGACAGGGCTACGAGCAGTACTTC

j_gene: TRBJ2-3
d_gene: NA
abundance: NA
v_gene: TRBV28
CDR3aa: CASSVDGVGTDTQYF
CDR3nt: TGTGCCAGCAGCGTTGACGGGGTTGGCACAGATACGCAGTATTTT

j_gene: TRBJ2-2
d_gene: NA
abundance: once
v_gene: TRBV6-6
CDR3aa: CATRSHRAGELFF
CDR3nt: TGTGCCACCCGAAGCCACAGGGCCGGGGAGCTGTTTTTT

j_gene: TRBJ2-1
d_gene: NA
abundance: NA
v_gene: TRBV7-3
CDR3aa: CASSYAVGSEQFF
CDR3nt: TGTGCCAGCAGCTACGCGGTCGGGAGTGAGCAGTTCTTC

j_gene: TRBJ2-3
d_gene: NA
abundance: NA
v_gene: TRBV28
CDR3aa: CASTPSETDTQYF
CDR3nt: TGTGCCAGCACCCCCAGTGAAACAGATACGCAGTATTTT

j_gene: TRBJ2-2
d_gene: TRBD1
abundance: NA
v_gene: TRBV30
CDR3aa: CAWSVKGILSTGGFTGELFF
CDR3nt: TGTGCCTGGAGTGTAAAAGGGATTTTGTCGACAGGGGGTTTTACCGGGGAGCTGTTTTTT

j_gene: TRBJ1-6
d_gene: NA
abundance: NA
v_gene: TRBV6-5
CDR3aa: CASRRGGLNSPLHF
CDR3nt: TGTGCCAGCAGGAGGGGAGGCTTGAATTCACCCCTCCACTTT

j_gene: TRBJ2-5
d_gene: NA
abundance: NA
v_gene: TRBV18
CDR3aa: CASSLQGMETQYF
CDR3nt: TGTGCCAGCTCACTTCAGGGTATGGAGACCCAGTACTTC

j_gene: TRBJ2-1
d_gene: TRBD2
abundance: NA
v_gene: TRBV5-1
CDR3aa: CASSPMPARLAGNNEQFF
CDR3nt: TGCGCCAGCAGCCCAATGCCCGCTAGACTAGCGGGTAACAATGAGCAGTTCTTC

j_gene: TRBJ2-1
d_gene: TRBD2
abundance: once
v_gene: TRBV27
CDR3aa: CASSPHGTSSYNEQFF
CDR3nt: TGTGCCAGCAGTCCTCATGGGACTAGCTCCTACAATGAGCAGTTCTTC

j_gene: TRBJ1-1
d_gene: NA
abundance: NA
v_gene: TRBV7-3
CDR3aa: CASSLTQGSTEAFF
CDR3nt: TGTGCCAGCAGCTTAACACAGGGTAGCACTGAAGCTTTCTTT

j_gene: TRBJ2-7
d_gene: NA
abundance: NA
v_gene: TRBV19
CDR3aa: CASSIAREYEQYF
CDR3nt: TGTGCCAGTAGTATAGCCCGGGAGTACGAGCAGTACTTC

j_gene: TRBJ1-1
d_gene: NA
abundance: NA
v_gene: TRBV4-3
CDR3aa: CASSQQRGTEAFF
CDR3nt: TGCGCCAGCAGCCAACAGAGGGGGACTGAAGCTTTCTTT

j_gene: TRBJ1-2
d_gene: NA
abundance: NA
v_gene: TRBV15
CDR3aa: CATSREGADGYTF
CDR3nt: TGTGCCACCAGCAGAGAGGGGGCGGATGGCTACACCTTC

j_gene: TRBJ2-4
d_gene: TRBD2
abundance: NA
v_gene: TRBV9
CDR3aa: CASSAYLTSGTPPVKNIQYF
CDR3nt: TGTGCCAGCAGCGCATACCTGACTAGCGGGACACCACCGGTCAAAAACATTCAGTACTTC

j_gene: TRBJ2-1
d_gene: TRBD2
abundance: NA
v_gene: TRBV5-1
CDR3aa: CASSSSGSSYNEQFF
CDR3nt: TGCGCCAGCAGCTCAAGCGGGAGCTCCTACAATGAGCAGTTCTTC

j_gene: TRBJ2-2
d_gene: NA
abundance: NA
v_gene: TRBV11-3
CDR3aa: CASSFRQGITGELFF
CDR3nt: TGTGCCAGCAGCTTCCGTCAGGGGATCACCGGGGAGCTGTTTTTT

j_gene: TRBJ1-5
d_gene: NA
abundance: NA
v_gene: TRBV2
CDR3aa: CASRRGEGGNQPQHF
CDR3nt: TGTGCCAGCAGACGGGGGGAAGGGGGCAATCAGCCCCAGCATTTT

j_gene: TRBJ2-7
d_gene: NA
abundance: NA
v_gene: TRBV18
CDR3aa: CASSNLGASYEQYF
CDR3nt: TGTGCCAGCTCAAATCTAGGAGCGTCCTACGAGCAGTACTTC

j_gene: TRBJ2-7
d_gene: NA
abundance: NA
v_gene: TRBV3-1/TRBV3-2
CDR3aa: CASSQNLVFTYEQYF
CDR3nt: TGTGCCAGCAGCCAAAATCTAGTATTCACCTACGAGCAGTACTTC

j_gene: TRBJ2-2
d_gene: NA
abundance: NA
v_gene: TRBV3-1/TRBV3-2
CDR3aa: CASSQDMRSGELFF
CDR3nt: TGTGCCAGCAGCCAAGATATGCGGTCCGGGGAGCTGTTTTTT

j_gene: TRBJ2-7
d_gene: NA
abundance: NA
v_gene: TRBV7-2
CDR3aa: CASSLSRDTTYEQYF
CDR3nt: TGTGCCAGCAGCCTCAGCCGTGACACGACCTACGAGCAGTACTTC

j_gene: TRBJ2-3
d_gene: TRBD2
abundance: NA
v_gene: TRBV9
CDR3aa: CASSVGRTSGTDTQYF
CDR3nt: TGTGCCAGCAGCGTAGGAAGGACTAGCGGCACAGATACGCAGTATTTT

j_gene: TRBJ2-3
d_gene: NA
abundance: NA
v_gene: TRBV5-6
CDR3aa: CASSWPTSGDTQYF
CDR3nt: TGTGCCAGCAGCTGGCCGACTAGTGGGGATACGCAGTATTTT

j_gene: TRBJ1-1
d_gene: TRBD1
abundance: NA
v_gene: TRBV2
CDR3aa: CASSARTGGTEAFF
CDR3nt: TGTGCCAGCAGTGCGAGGACAGGGGGAACTGAAGCTTTCTTT

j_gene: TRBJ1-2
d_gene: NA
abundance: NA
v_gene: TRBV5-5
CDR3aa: CASSSRDYGYTF
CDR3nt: TGTGCCAGCAGCTCGAGAGACTATGGCTACACCTTC

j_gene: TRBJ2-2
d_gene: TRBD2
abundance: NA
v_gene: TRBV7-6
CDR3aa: CASSKRGAELGTGELFF
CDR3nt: TGTGCCAGCAGCAAGCGGGGAGCGGAGTTGGGCACCGGGGAGCTGTTTTTT

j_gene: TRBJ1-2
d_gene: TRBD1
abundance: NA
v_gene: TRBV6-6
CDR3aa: CASRLGTAFDYGYTF
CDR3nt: TGTGCCAGCAGACTCGGGACAGCCTTCGACTATGGCTACACCTTC

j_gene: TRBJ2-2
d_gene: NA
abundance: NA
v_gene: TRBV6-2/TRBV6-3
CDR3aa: CASSYTIGHSIGELFF
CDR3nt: TGTGCCAGCAGTTACACCATAGGACATTCTATCGGGGAGCTGTTTTTT

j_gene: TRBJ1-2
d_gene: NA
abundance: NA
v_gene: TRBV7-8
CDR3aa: CASSLEGSGEYPYTF
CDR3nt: TGTGCCAGCAGCTTAGAGGGGTCCGGCGAGTATCCCTACACCTTC

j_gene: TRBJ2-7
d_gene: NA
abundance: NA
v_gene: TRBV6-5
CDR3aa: CASSHLQRAYF
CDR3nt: TGTGCCAGCAGTCATCTTCAGAGGGCGTACTTC

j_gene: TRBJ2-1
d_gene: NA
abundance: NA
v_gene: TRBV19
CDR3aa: CASSKRGDEYNEQFF
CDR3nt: TGTGCCAGTAGTAAAAGAGGAGACGAGTACAATGAGCAGTTCTTC

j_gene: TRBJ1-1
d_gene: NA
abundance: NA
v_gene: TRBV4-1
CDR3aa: CASSPRRPMNTEAFF
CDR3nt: TGCGCCAGCAGCCCCCGCAGGCCTATGAACACTGAAGCTTTCTTT

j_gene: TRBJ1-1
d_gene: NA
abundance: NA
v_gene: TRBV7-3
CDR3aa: CASSLLRNTEAFF
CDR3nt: TGTGCCAGCAGCTTACTTAGGAACACTGAAGCTTTCTTT

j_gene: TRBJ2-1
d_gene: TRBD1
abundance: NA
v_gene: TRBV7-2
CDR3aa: CASSLLGQGYNEQFF
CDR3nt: TGTGCCAGCAGTCTCCTTGGACAGGGCTACAATGAGCAGTTCTTC

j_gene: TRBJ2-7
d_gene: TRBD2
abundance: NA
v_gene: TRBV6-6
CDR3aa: CASSYYPSGGYEQYF
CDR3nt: TGTGCCAGCAGTTACTATCCTAGCGGGGGCTACGAGCAGTACTTC

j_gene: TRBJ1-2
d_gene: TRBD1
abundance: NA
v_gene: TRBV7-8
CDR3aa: CASSPRRDRGHGYTF
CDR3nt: TGTGCCAGCAGCCCACGAAGGGACAGGGGGCACGGCTACACCTTC

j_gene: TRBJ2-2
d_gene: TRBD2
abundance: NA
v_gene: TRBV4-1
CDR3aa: CASSRDGAGGAITGELFF
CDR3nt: TGCGCCAGCAGCCGCGACGGGGCGGGAGGAGCTATCACCGGGGAGCTGTTTTTT

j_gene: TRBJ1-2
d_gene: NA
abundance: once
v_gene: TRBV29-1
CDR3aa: CSVEDQNSNYGYTF
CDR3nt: TGCAGCGTTGAAGATCAAAACTCTAACTATGGCTACACCTTC

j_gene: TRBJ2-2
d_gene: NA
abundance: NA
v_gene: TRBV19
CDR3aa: CASSISRGTGELFF
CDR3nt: TGTGCCAGTAGTATTTCTCGGGGCACCGGGGAGCTGTTTTTT

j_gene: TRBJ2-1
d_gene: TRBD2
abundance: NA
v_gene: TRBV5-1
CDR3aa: CASSARGLAGGVNEQFF
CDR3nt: TGCGCCAGCAGCGCTAGGGGACTAGCGGGAGGAGTAAATGAGCAGTTCTTC

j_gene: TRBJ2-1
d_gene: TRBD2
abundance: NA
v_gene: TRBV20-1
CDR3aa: CSAGVAGGHYNEQFF
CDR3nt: TGCAGTGCTGGTGTAGCGGGAGGGCACTACAATGAGCAGTTCTTC

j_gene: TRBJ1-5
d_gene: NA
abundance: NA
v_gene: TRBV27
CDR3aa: CASSFRAATGNQPQHF
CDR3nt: TGTGCCAGCAGTTTTCGCGCGGCGACTGGTAATCAGCCCCAGCATTTT

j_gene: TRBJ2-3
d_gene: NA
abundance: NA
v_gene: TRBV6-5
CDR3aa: CASKGGAGDTQYF
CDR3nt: TGTGCCAGCAAAGGGGGGGCCGGGGATACGCAGTATTTT

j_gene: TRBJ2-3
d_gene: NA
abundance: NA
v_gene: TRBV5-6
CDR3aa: CASSSAGRSTDTQYF
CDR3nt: TGTGCCAGCAGCTCGGCGGGACGGAGCACAGATACGCAGTATTTT

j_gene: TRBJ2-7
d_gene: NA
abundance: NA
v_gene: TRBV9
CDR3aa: CASSLTPSGEQYF
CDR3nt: TGTGCCAGCAGCCTAACCCCCTCGGGAGAGCAGTACTTC